These T cell receptor beta chains were read from a single sample in a study of patients and donors after allogeneic stem cell transplantation. TCRdb recomputed calls from the RT-PCR reads with MiXCR, one row per CDR3 protein. The sample yields about 230,000 distinct CDR3 sequences, 13% to 15% seen once. Sequencing was carried out using blood, either unsorted or a sorted T cell fraction (not recorded which). All receptors come from a human donor who was either an allogeneic HSCT recipient or a stem cell or donor lymphocyte infusion donor (not recorded which). It is not recorded whose cells these are; they may come from a transplant donor. CDR3s include the opening cysteine and the closing phenylalanine or tryptophan. D genes are given only for firm matches. Size tells how often a clone was seen (once, few, many) or the class of an expanded clone, and some rows leave it out.

D gene: TRBD2
clone size: many
V gene: TRBV5-1
J gene: TRBJ2-1
CDR3 protein: CASSPLIASGVYNEQFF
CDR3 DNA: TGCGCCAGCAGCCCCTTAATAGCTAGCGGGGTTTACAATGAGCAGTTCTTC

D gene: TRBD2
clone size: .
V gene: TRBV14
J gene: TRBJ2-1
CDR3 protein: CASSQGGSGRNNEQFF
CDR3 DNA: TGTGCCAGCAGCCAAGGGGGTAGCGGGCGGAACAATGAGCAGTTCTTC

D gene: .
clone size: .
V gene: TRBV12-3/TRBV12-4
J gene: TRBJ2-4
CDR3 protein: CASSFGGSKNIQYF
CDR3 DNA: TGTGCCAGCAGTTTCGGGGGTTCCAAAAACATTCAGTACTTC

D gene: .
clone size: few
V gene: TRBV3-1
J gene: TRBJ2-3
CDR3 protein: CASSQTGPSTDTQYF
CDR3 DNA: TGTGCCAGCAGCCAAACGGGACCGAGCACAGATACGCAGTATTTT

D gene: .
clone size: .
V gene: TRBV4-2
J gene: TRBJ2-1
CDR3 protein: CASSQEVTGYSSVQFF
CDR3 DNA: TGTGCCAGCAGCCAAGAGGTTACAGGTTATAGTAGCGTGCAGTTCTTC

D gene: TRBD2
clone size: .
V gene: TRBV11-3
J gene: TRBJ2-1
CDR3 protein: CASSFRGSFSYNEQFF
CDR3 DNA: TGTGCCAGCAGCTTCCGCGGGAGTTTCTCCTACAATGAGCAGTTCTTC

D gene: .
clone size: many
V gene: TRBV24-1
J gene: TRBJ2-5
CDR3 protein: CATSDLGGNQETQYF
CDR3 DNA: TGTGCCACCAGTGATTTGGGTGGGAACCAAGAGACCCAGTACTTC

D gene: .
clone size: few
V gene: TRBV29-1
J gene: TRBJ2-3
CDR3 protein: CSVEGRDPTDTQYF
CDR3 DNA: TGCAGCGTTGAAGGAAGGGATCCCACAGATACGCAGTATTTT

D gene: .
clone size: .
V gene: TRBV6-1
J gene: TRBJ1-2
CDR3 protein: CASSMPPGLVSYTF
CDR3 DNA: TGTGCCAGCAGCATGCCCCCAGGGTTGGTGAGCTACACCTTC

D gene: TRBD2
clone size: few
V gene: TRBV7-2
J gene: TRBJ2-3
CDR3 protein: CASSSRTSGVTDTQYF
CDR3 DNA: TGTGCCAGCAGCTCCCGGACTAGCGGGGTAACAGATACGCAGTATTTT

D gene: TRBD2
clone size: many
V gene: TRBV10-3
J gene: TRBJ2-3
CDR3 protein: CAIGERASGISTDTQYF
CDR3 DNA: TGTGCCATCGGGGAAAGGGCTAGCGGCATAAGCACAGATACGCAGTATTTT

D gene: .
clone size: few
V gene: TRBV12-3/TRBV12-4
J gene: TRBJ2-3
CDR3 protein: CASSGGLLTDTQYF
CDR3 DNA: TGTGCCAGCAGTGGCGGACTTCTCACAGATACGCAGTATTTT

D gene: TRBD1
clone size: many
V gene: TRBV12-3/TRBV12-4
J gene: TRBJ1-1
CDR3 protein: CASSSRTGNTEAFF
CDR3 DNA: TGTGCCAGCAGCTCCCGGACAGGGAACACTGAAGCTTTCTTT

D gene: .
clone size: many
V gene: TRBV6-5
J gene: TRBJ1-2
CDR3 protein: CASSYSSDWTYGYTF
CDR3 DNA: TGTGCCAGCAGTTACTCTTCCGACTGGACGTATGGCTACACCTTC

D gene: TRBD2
clone size: many
V gene: TRBV5-6
J gene: TRBJ2-3
CDR3 protein: CASSSPGLVHSADTQYF
CDR3 DNA: TGTGCCAGCAGCTCTCCGGGACTAGTTCATTCGGCAGATACGCAGTATTTT

D gene: TRBD1
clone size: .
V gene: TRBV3-1
J gene: TRBJ1-1
CDR3 protein: CASRQQGEAFF
CDR3 DNA: TGTGCCAGCAGACAACAGGGGGAAGCTTTCTTT

D gene: .
clone size: .
V gene: TRBV7-9
J gene: TRBJ1-1
CDR3 protein: CASSLEFTEAFF
CDR3 DNA: TGTGCCAGCAGCTTAGAATTTACTGAAGCTTTCTTT

D gene: .
clone size: few
V gene: TRBV7-3
J gene: TRBJ1-2
CDR3 protein: CASSLGGGRRASGYTF
CDR3 DNA: TGTGCCAGCAGCTTAGGCGGGGGACGCCGGGCCTCTGGCTACACCTTC

D gene: TRBD2
clone size: few
V gene: TRBV20-1
J gene: TRBJ2-5
CDR3 protein: CSAMRRSGTSGGYQETQYF
CDR3 DNA: TGCAGTGCTATGAGGCGTTCCGGGACTAGCGGCGGGTACCAAGAGACCCAGTACTTC

D gene: .
clone size: many
V gene: TRBV20-1
J gene: TRBJ1-4
CDR3 protein: CSARAGTKGFF
CDR3 DNA: TGCAGTGCTAGGGCCGGGACAAAAGGTTTTTTT

D gene: TRBD1
clone size: few
V gene: TRBV29-1
J gene: TRBJ1-5
CDR3 protein: CSVMGQGGQPQHF
CDR3 DNA: TGCAGCGTGATGGGACAGGGGGGTCAGCCCCAGCATTTT

D gene: TRBD2
clone size: .
V gene: TRBV7-3
J gene: TRBJ2-2
CDR3 protein: CASSSSAGGTGELFF
CDR3 DNA: TGTGCCAGCAGCTCGTCAGCGGGGGGTACCGGGGAGCTGTTTTTT

D gene: .
clone size: few
V gene: TRBV29-1
J gene: TRBJ2-7
CDR3 protein: CSVGGSSYEQYF
CDR3 DNA: TGCAGCGTTGGGGGCAGCTCCTACGAGCAGTACTTC

D gene: TRBD2
clone size: .
V gene: TRBV5-1
J gene: TRBJ2-3
CDR3 protein: CASSLSGGSTKDTQYF
CDR3 DNA: TGCGCCAGCAGCTTGAGTGGCGGGAGTACTAAAGATACGCAGTATTTT

D gene: .
clone size: many
V gene: TRBV5-1
J gene: TRBJ1-3
CDR3 protein: CASSTTGNSGNTIYF
CDR3 DNA: TGCGCCAGCAGCACCACCGGGAACTCTGGAAACACCATATATTTT

D gene: TRBD2
clone size: few
V gene: TRBV5-1
J gene: TRBJ2-2
CDR3 protein: CASNKAGNTGELFF
CDR3 DNA: TGCGCCAGCAATAAAGCGGGAAACACCGGGGAGCTGTTTTTT

D gene: .
clone size: .
V gene: TRBV20-1
J gene: TRBJ2-3
CDR3 protein: CSARVGGTDTQYF
CDR3 DNA: TGCAGTGCTAGAGTAGGGGGCACAGATACGCAGTATTTT

D gene: .
clone size: few
V gene: TRBV9
J gene: TRBJ2-2
CDR3 protein: CASSVGAGPDTGELFF
CDR3 DNA: TGTGCCAGCAGCGTAGGAGCAGGTCCGGACACCGGGGAGCTGTTTTTT

D gene: .
clone size: many
V gene: TRBV5-1
J gene: TRBJ2-3
CDR3 protein: CASTGVVGADTQYF
CDR3 DNA: TGCGCCAGCACCGGGGTCGTCGGGGCAGATACGCAGTATTTT

D gene: TRBD1
clone size: .
V gene: TRBV5-5
J gene: TRBJ2-5
CDR3 protein: CASSTGTGVQETQYF
CDR3 DNA: TGTGCCAGCAGCACGGGGACAGGGGTTCAAGAGACCCAGTACTTC

D gene: TRBD2
clone size: .
V gene: TRBV30
J gene: TRBJ2-3
CDR3 protein: CAWSVGGRADTQYF
CDR3 DNA: TGTGCCTGGAGTGTGGGCGGGAGGGCCGACACGCAGTATTTT

D gene: TRBD1
clone size: .
V gene: TRBV6-1
J gene: TRBJ1-6
CDR3 protein: CASRPPRQGSSPLHF
CDR3 DNA: TGTGCCAGCAGGCCCCCCCGACAGGGGAGTTCACCCCTCCACTTT

D gene: .
clone size: many
V gene: TRBV5-1
J gene: TRBJ2-1
CDR3 protein: CASSTDTRSYNEQFF
CDR3 DNA: TGCGCCAGCAGCACCGACACCCGCTCCTACAATGAGCAGTTCTTC

D gene: .
clone size: .
V gene: TRBV20-1
J gene: TRBJ1-5
CDR3 protein: CSASPGHSNQPQHF
CDR3 DNA: TGCAGTGCTAGTCCAGGTCATAGCAATCAGCCCCAGCATTTT

D gene: .
clone size: once
V gene: TRBV18
J gene: TRBJ1-5
CDR3 protein: CASSRGGAGQPQHF
CDR3 DNA: TGTGCCAGCTCCCGAGGGGGTGCCGGTCAGCCCCAGCATTTT

D gene: .
clone size: .
V gene: TRBV5-6
J gene: TRBJ2-3
CDR3 protein: CASVIRGTDTQYF
CDR3 DNA: TGTGCCAGCGTCATTCGGGGCACAGATACGCAGTATTTT

D gene: .
clone size: .
V gene: TRBV5-1
J gene: TRBJ2-5
CDR3 protein: CASSLAAGGQETQYF
CDR3 DNA: TGCGCCAGCAGCTTGGCCGCAGGGGGGCAAGAGACCCAGTACTTC

D gene: .
clone size: few
V gene: TRBV24-1
J gene: TRBJ2-5
CDR3 protein: CATSDFRQEKKETQYF
CDR3 DNA: TGTGCCACCAGTGATTTCCGACAGGAAAAAAAAGAGACCCAGTACTTC

D gene: TRBD2
clone size: .
V gene: TRBV6-5
J gene: TRBJ2-1
CDR3 protein: CASSYALAGGPYEQFF
CDR3 DNA: TGTGCCAGCAGTTACGCCCTAGCGGGAGGCCCCTATGAGCAGTTCTTC

D gene: .
clone size: few
V gene: TRBV12-3/TRBV12-4
J gene: TRBJ1-6
CDR3 protein: CASREAGDASPLHF
CDR3 DNA: TGTGCCAGCAGGGAGGCGGGGGACGCTTCACCCCTCCACTTT

D gene: TRBD2
clone size: few
V gene: TRBV20-1
J gene: TRBJ2-3
CDR3 protein: CSASKRDPDTQYF
CDR3 DNA: TGCAGTGCTAGTAAGCGGGATCCAGATACGCAGTATTTT

D gene: TRBD2
clone size: few
V gene: TRBV7-2
J gene: TRBJ2-1
CDR3 protein: CASSLEAASGGSEQFF
CDR3 DNA: TGTGCCAGCAGCTTAGAAGCGGCTAGCGGGGGATCTGAGCAGTTCTTC

D gene: TRBD1
clone size: few
V gene: TRBV6-2/TRBV6-3
J gene: TRBJ1-6
CDR3 protein: CASTRDRVSPLHF
CDR3 DNA: TGTGCCAGCACCCGGGACAGAGTGTCACCCCTCCACTTT

D gene: .
clone size: few
V gene: TRBV7-9
J gene: TRBJ1-1
CDR3 protein: CASSLNPQGEAFF
CDR3 DNA: TGTGCCAGCAGCTTAAATCCACAGGGTGAGGCTTTCTTT

D gene: TRBD1
clone size: .
V gene: TRBV7-2
J gene: TRBJ2-7
CDR3 protein: CASSLRGLSEQYF
CDR3 DNA: TGTGCCAGCAGCTTAAGGGGGCTGAGCGAGCAGTACTTC

D gene: .
clone size: .
V gene: TRBV19
J gene: TRBJ2-3
CDR3 protein: CASSKEAGGRTDTQYF
CDR3 DNA: TGTGCCAGTAGCAAAGAAGCCGGGGGGCGCACAGATACGCAGTATTTT

D gene: TRBD1
clone size: .
V gene: TRBV11-3
J gene: TRBJ2-5
CDR3 protein: CASSLEVRGLRETQYF
CDR3 DNA: TGTGCCAGCAGCTTAGAAGTCAGGGGGCTGCGGGAGACCCAGTACTTC

D gene: TRBD1
clone size: many
V gene: TRBV6-5
J gene: TRBJ1-2
CDR3 protein: CASSYLSGGGGFRGYTF
CDR3 DNA: TGTGCCAGCAGTTATTTGTCAGGGGGAGGGGGGTTCCGCGGCTACACCTTC

D gene: TRBD1
clone size: .
V gene: TRBV7-9
J gene: TRBJ2-2
CDR3 protein: CASLPRGRLTGELFF
CDR3 DNA: TGTGCCAGCCTACCGAGGGGGCGACTAACCGGGGAGCTGTTTTTT

D gene: .
clone size: .
V gene: TRBV29-1
J gene: TRBJ2-2
CDR3 protein: CSVIRTAASTGELFF
CDR3 DNA: TGCAGCGTTATACGGACCGCGGCGAGCACCGGGGAGCTGTTTTTT

D gene: .
clone size: .
V gene: TRBV7-9
J gene: TRBJ2-2
CDR3 protein: CASSLDTNTGELFF
CDR3 DNA: TGTGCCAGCAGCTTGGATACCAACACCGGGGAGCTGTTTTTT

D gene: .
clone size: many
V gene: TRBV5-6
J gene: TRBJ1-5
CDR3 protein: CASSFPDSNQPQHF
CDR3 DNA: TGTGCCAGCAGCTTCCCAGATAGCAATCAGCCCCAGCATTTT

D gene: TRBD1
clone size: many
V gene: TRBV25-1
J gene: TRBJ2-7
CDR3 protein: CASSDPGRGSSYEQYF
CDR3 DNA: TGTGCCAGCAGTGATCCGGGCAGGGGGAGCTCCTACGAGCAGTACTTC

D gene: .
clone size: .
V gene: TRBV2
J gene: TRBJ2-1
CDR3 protein: CAGAPRTSQFF
CDR3 DNA: TGTGCCGGCGCCCCCCGTACTAGTCAGTTCTTC

D gene: .
clone size: many
V gene: TRBV5-1
J gene: TRBJ1-4
CDR3 protein: CASSLGALRGEKLFF
CDR3 DNA: TGCGCCAGCAGCTTGGGGGCCCTCCGTGGTGAAAAACTGTTTTTT

D gene: TRBD1
clone size: many
V gene: TRBV10-2
J gene: TRBJ2-7
CDR3 protein: CASSAGGNGNEQYF
CDR3 DNA: TGCGCCAGCAGTGCAGGGGGTAATGGCAACGAGCAGTACTTC

D gene: TRBD2
clone size: many
V gene: TRBV20-1
J gene: TRBJ2-7
CDR3 protein: CSATSGGPVRDEQYF
CDR3 DNA: TGCAGTGCCACTAGCGGGGGCCCGGTTCGTGACGAGCAGTACTTC

D gene: TRBD1
clone size: few
V gene: TRBV6-1
J gene: TRBJ1-5
CDR3 protein: CASTASGTGNQPQHF
CDR3 DNA: TGTGCCAGCACGGCCTCCGGGACAGGAAATCAGCCCCAGCATTTT

D gene: TRBD2
clone size: .
V gene: TRBV2
J gene: TRBJ2-7
CDR3 protein: CASSVRRGGSEQYF
CDR3 DNA: TGTGCCAGCAGTGTACGGCGGGGGGGCTCCGAGCAGTACTTC

D gene: .
clone size: once
V gene: TRBV11-2
J gene: TRBJ2-3
CDR3 protein: CASSSPVTGSADTQYF
CDR3 DNA: TGTGCCAGCAGCTCCCCAGTTACAGGGTCAGCAGATACGCAGTATTTT